This TCR beta chain is drawn from a study of blood T cell repertoires in COVID-19. Study information: There were acute and convalescent COVID-19 samples, and they came from the United States, Italy and Spain.

Participant age was roughly 18 to 89 years, and participants resided in about two dozen US areas. Cohorts were based on clinical histories the participants reported. Original handling: How many nucleated cells were present was estimated from reference gene primer amplification. Here immunoSEQ multiplex PCR was the method, and the copy in TCRdb shows in-frame clones only, minus some. D and trimming were read from the DNA, whereas the V and J calls and clone size are those reported in that table. The sample has some 300,000 clones, nearly 90% seen once. CDR1 and CDR2 from the germline V gene are SGHNT and YENEEA. The CDR3 length is 14 residues. Between the trimmed V and J ends, which lost 8 bases and 6 bases, there was a span of 17 bases.

Sequences were obtained from PBMCs or T cells enriched from blood (not recorded which). V and J are TRBV11-3 and TRBJ2-1, with a possible D match to TRBD1 (7 bases). This sequence was found in a woman in her 30s who had recovered from COVID-19. The CDR3 DNA is TGTGCCAGCCAATCAGGGGGGATTGGCAATGAGCAGTTCTTC. Protein sequence: CASQSGGIGNEQFF.